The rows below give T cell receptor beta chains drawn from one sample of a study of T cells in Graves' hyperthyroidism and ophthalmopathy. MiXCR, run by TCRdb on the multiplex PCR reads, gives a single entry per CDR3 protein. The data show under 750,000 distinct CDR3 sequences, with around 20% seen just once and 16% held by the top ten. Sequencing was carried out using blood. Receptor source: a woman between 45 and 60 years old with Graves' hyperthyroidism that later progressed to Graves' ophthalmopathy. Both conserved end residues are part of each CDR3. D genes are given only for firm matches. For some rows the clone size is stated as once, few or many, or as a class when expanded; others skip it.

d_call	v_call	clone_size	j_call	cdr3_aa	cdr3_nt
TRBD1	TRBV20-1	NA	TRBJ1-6	CSAWTGGYNSPLHF	TGCAGTGCCTGGACAGGGGGTTATAATTCACCCCTCCACTTT
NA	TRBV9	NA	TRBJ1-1	CASSDRAHTEAFF	TGTGCCAGCAGCGACAGGGCCCACACTGAAGCTTTCTTT
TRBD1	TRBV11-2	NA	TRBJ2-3	CASSPHRDRVLDTQYF	TGTGCCAGCAGCCCACACCGGGACAGGGTCTTGGATACGCAGTATTTT
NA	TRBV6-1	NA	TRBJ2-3	CASSSESATDTQYF	TGTGCCAGCAGCTCGGAGTCCGCGACAGATACGCAGTATTTT
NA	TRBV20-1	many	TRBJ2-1	CSARDLEFGEQFF	TGCAGTGCTAGAGATCTCGAGTTTGGTGAGCAGTTCTTC
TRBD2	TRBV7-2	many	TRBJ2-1	CASSLASGGNEQFF	TGTGCCAGCAGCTTGGCGAGCGGGGGCAATGAGCAGTTCTTC
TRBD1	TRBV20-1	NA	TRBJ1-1	CSARDRGRNTEAFF	TGCAGTGCAAGGGACAGGGGGCGGAACACTGAAGCTTTCTTT
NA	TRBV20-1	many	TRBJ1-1	CSAPSINTEAFF	TGCAGTGCTCCCTCGATTAACACTGAAGCTTTCTTT
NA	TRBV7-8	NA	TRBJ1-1	CASGVGNTEAFF	TGTGCCAGCGGGGTTGGGAACACTGAAGCTTTCTTT
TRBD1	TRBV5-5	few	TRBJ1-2	CASGETGTPYGYTF	TGTGCCAGCGGCGAGACAGGGACCCCCTATGGCTACACCTTC
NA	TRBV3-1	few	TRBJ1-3	CASSLDSRVGNTIYF	TGTGCCAGCAGCCTCGACAGTAGAGTGGGAAACACCATATATTTT
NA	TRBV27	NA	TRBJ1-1	CASKLGGNTEAFF	TGTGCCAGCAAGCTAGGGGGGAACACTGAAGCTTTCTTT
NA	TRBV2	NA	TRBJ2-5	CASSEGGQETQYF	TGTGCCAGCAGTGAGGGGGGCCAAGAGACCCAGTACTTC
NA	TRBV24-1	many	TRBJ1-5	CATSDADGSNQPQHF	TGTGCCACCAGTGATGCGGACGGGAGCAATCAGCCCCAGCATTTT
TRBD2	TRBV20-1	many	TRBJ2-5	CSALLGGGPLETQYF	TGCAGTGCCTTACTCGGGGGGGGGCCTCTAGAGACCCAGTACTTC
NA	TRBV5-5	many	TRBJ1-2	CASSLGSDRLYGYTF	TGTGCCAGCAGCTTGGGCAGTGATCGACTCTATGGCTACACCTTC
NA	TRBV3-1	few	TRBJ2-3	CASSLGQLKYTQYF	TGTGCCAGCAGCCTAGGACAGCTCAAATATACGCAGTATTTT
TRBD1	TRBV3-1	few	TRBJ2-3	CASSFLGQGASDTQYF	TGTGCCAGCAGTTTCCTAGGACAGGGGGCATCAGATACGCAGTATTTT
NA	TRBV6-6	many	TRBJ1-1	CASSYGPNTEAFF	TGTGCCAGCAGTTACGGGCCGAACACTGAAGCTTTCTTT
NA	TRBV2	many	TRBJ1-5	CASSGRIRDTSNQPQHF	TGTGCCAGCAGTGGTAGGATTAGGGACACGTCGAATCAGCCCCAGCATTTT
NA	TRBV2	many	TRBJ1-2	CASSERRLYGYTF	TGTGCCAGCAGTGAAAGGCGGCTCTATGGCTACACCTTC
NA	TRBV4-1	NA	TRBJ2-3	CASSQVSAGRTDTQYF	TGCGCCAGCAGCCAAGTTTCGGCGGGGCGAACAGATACGCAGTATTTT
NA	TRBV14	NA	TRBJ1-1	CASSQFWVTEAFF	TGTGCCAGCAGCCAGTTCTGGGTCACTGAAGCTTTCTTT
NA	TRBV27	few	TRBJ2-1	CASTGTGSYNEQFF	TGTGCCAGTACCGGGACGGGCTCCTACAATGAGCAGTTCTTC
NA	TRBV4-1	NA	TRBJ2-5	CASSQVGVQETQYF	TGCGCCAGCAGCCAAGTAGGGGTCCAAGAGACCCAGTACTTC
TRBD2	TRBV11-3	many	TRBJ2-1	CASSRTSGTEQFF	TGTGCCAGCAGCCGGACTAGCGGCACTGAGCAGTTCTTC
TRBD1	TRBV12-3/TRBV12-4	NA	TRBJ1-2	CASRTGTGYGYTF	TGTGCCAGCCGGACAGGGACTGGCTATGGCTACACCTTC
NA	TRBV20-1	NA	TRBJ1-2	CSAESRAEDGYTF	TGCAGTGCCGAGTCCCGAGCGGAGGATGGCTACACCTTC
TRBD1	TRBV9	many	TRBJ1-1	CASSEGQWNTEAFF	TGTGCCAGCAGCGAGGGACAGTGGAACACTGAAGCTTTCTTT
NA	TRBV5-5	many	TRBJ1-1	CASSLAGRGNTEAFF	TGTGCCAGCAGTCTCGCCGGGAGGGGGAACACTGAAGCTTTCTTT
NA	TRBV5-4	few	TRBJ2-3	CASSLMGGGVDTQYF	TGTGCCAGCAGCTTGATGGGGGGGGGCGTCGATACGCAGTATTTT
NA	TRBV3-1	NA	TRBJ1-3	CASSQERGLGQSSGNTIYF	TGTGCCAGCAGCCAAGAGCGGGGCCTAGGGCAAAGCTCTGGAAACACCATATATTTT
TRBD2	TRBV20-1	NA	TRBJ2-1	CSARGLAGGRSYNEQFF	TGCAGTGCTAGAGGACTAGCGGGGGGGCGGTCCTACAATGAGCAGTTCTTC
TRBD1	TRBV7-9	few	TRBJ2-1	CVVGRGSGNEQFF	TGTGTCGTAGGCAGGGGGAGCGGCAATGAGCAGTTCTTC
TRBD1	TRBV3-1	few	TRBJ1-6	CASSQAQTGFDSPLHF	TGTGCCAGCAGCCAAGCCCAGACAGGGTTCGATTCACCCCTCCACTTT
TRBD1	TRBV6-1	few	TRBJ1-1	CASSGMGQTLLNTEAFF	TGTGCCAGCAGTGGAATGGGACAGACCTTATTGAACACTGAAGCTTTCTTT
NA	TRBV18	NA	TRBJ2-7	CASSLQTDSHEQYF	TGTGCCAGCTCACTCCAGACAGATTCCCACGAGCAGTACTTC